This TCR beta chain was sequenced during a study of blood T cell repertoires in COVID-19. Study overall: Whether acute or convalescent, the COVID-19 samples came from the United States, Italy and Spain.

The ends were cut back, 0 bases at V and 4 bases at J, with 7 bases in the middle. The CDR3 is 13 amino acids. Looked up from germline, CDR1 is SGHAT and CDR2 is FQNNGV. The Seattle patients joined while their infection was active and were tracked longitudinally afterward. Original handling: Reference gene primer amplification yielded estimated nucleated cell counts. Produced via immunoSEQ multiplex PCR; TCRdb's table is partial and in-frame only. V, J and clone size are taken as reported in that table, and D and trimming were inferred from the DNA itself. The sample consists of roughly 120,000 clones, approximately 85% of them appearing once.

The genes are TRBV11-2 and TRBJ2-7, with D maybe TRBD2 (5 bases). The clonotype was recovered from a woman aged 80 or over with COVID-19, enrolled during active disease. Specimen: peripheral blood. The CDR3 nucleotides read TGTGCCAGCAGCTTAGACGGACTTTACGAGCAGTACTTC. It translates to CASSLDGLYEQYF.